The rows below give T cell receptor beta chains drawn from one sample of a study of cytomegalovirus exposure and HLA in healthy donors. The method was immunoSEQ multiplex PCR; TCRdb's version includes in-frame clones alone and lacks a portion of them. The repertoire includes about 120,000 clones, about 74% of them detected once, and roughly 2.5% sits in the top ten. The sample was PBMCs. The receptor source for this set is a female donor in good health and CMV-seronegative. Each CDR3 is given with its conserved first and last residue. The D gene is left open where the match is weak. Not all rows give a size; the values are once, few, many and, for expanded clones, a class.

clone_size	d_call	j_call	v_call	cdr3_aa	cdr3_nt
few	-	TRBJ1-1	TRBV7-2	CASSFSRDTEAFF	TGTGCCAGCAGCTTCTCACGGGACACTGAAGCTTTCTTT
-	-	TRBJ1-1	TRBV7-2	CASSFGGNTEAFF	TGTGCCAGCAGCTTCGGCGGGAACACTGAAGCTTTCTTT
-	TRBD2	TRBJ2-1	TRBV5-1	CASSPRGAGGPYNEQFF	TGCGCCAGCAGCCCTCGAGGAGCGGGGGGGCCTTACAATGAGCAGTTCTTC
-	-	TRBJ2-7	TRBV5-1	CASSLWDGGGDEQYF	TGCGCCAGCAGCTTGTGGGACGGTGGAGGGGACGAGCAGTACTTC
-	TRBD2	TRBJ2-7	TRBV10-2	CASSESFRLAGGEQYF	TGCGCCAGCAGTGAGTCTTTTCGGCTAGCGGGCGGCGAGCAGTACTTC
once	-	TRBJ2-2	TRBV7-8	CASIKNTGELFF	TGTGCCAGCATTAAAAACACCGGGGAGCTGTTTTTT
-	TRBD1	TRBJ1-1	TRBV27	CATLDRIDGTEAFF	TGTGCCACCCTGGACAGGATCGATGGCACTGAAGCTTTCTTT
few	TRBD1	TRBJ1-1	TRBV7-9	CASSPRTGAMNTEAFF	TGTGCCAGCAGCCCACGGACAGGGGCTATGAACACTGAAGCTTTCTTT
-	-	TRBJ1-6	TRBV30	CAWTEGLNSPLHF	TGTGCCTGGACGGAGGGCTTGAATTCACCCCTCCACTTT
-	TRBD1	TRBJ1-5	TRBV7-2	CASSIIQGAQPQHF	TGTGCCAGCAGCATTATACAGGGGGCTCAGCCCCAGCATTTT
-	-	TRBJ2-2	TRBV6-1	CASSEAGWGRNTGELFF	TGTGCCAGCAGTGAGGCAGGTTGGGGGCGGAACACCGGGGAGCTGTTTTTT
-	TRBD1	TRBJ2-7	TRBV27	CASSAFRQGATYEQYF	TGTGCCAGCAGTGCATTTCGACAGGGGGCAACCTACGAGCAGTACTTC
-	TRBD1	TRBJ2-7	TRBV27	CASSPGTGGYEQYF	TGTGCCAGCAGTCCCGGGACAGGGGGTTACGAGCAGTACTTC
-	-	TRBJ1-1	TRBV5-5	CASRRGGAVGSTEAFF	TGTGCCAGCAGGCGAGGCGGGGCAGTGGGAAGCACTGAAGCTTTCTTT
-	-	TRBJ2-3	TRBV11-2	CASSSYTDTQYF	TGTGCCAGCAGCTCCTACACAGATACGCAGTATTTT
-	-	TRBJ1-1	TRBV27	CASRYVIAAEAFF	TGTGCCAGCAGGTACGTAATCGCAGCTGAAGCTTTCTTT
-	-	TRBJ2-7	TRBV2	CATTSGSYEQYF	TGTGCCACGACAAGCGGAAGCTACGAGCAGTACTTC
-	TRBD1	TRBJ1-1	TRBV7-2	CASSNLDRGTTEAFF	TGTGCCAGCAGCAACCTCGACAGGGGGACCACTGAAGCTTTCTTT
-	TRBD1	TRBJ2-2	TRBV7-9	CASSLVVQTGGSGELFF	TGTGCCAGCAGCTTAGTGGTCCAGACAGGGGGATCCGGGGAGCTGTTTTTT
-	-	TRBJ1-6	TRBV5-4	CASSLGQPGSPLHF	TGTGCCAGCAGCTTGGGACAGCCTGGCTCACCCCTCCACTTT
-	TRBD1	TRBJ1-4	TRBV30	CAWRRTGRSEKLFF	TGTGCCTGGAGGCGGACAGGGCGTAGCGAAAAACTGTTTTTT
-	-	TRBJ1-3	TRBV2	CASSTGTSGNTIYF	TGTGCCAGTTCGACAGGTACCTCTGGAAACACCATATATTTT
-	-	TRBJ2-3	TRBV9	CASTSLTSTDTQYF	TGTGCCAGCACTAGCTTGACTAGCACAGATACGCAGTATTTT
once	TRBD2	TRBJ2-1	TRBV30	CAWTWEGEQFF	TGTGCCTGGACTTGGGAGGGGGAGCAGTTCTTC
-	TRBD2	TRBJ2-5	TRBV2	CASLETSGVPKAQYF	TGTGCCAGCCTTGAAACTAGCGGGGTGCCCAAGGCCCAGTACTTC
-	-	TRBJ2-7	TRBV6-5	CASSYPIYEQYF	TGTGCCAGCAGTTACCCAATCTACGAGCAGTACTTC